The T cell receptor beta chain under discussion was sequenced for a study of shared clonotypes between healthy human individuals. Findings of the study overall: A few donors held about 5% of naive CD4 clonotypes in common.

About this clone: As yet, its antigen is unknown. The same CDR3 also results from other DNA sequences found in this sample.

CD45RO-negative cells were positively selected for CCR7, leaving out terminally differentiated effector memory CD45RA+ cells. CDR1 and CDR2 (germline): SEHNR, FQNEAQ (reference sequence). V shed 5 bases, J shed 3 bases, and the junction held 4 bases outside the gene matches. This CDR3 spans 14 amino acids. The assay ran at deep level. Using immunoSEQ multiplex PCR, the repertoire was profiled, and TCRdb retains in-frame clones only, with some absent. The sample contains about 2 million clones, about 94% of which appear only once. The chain joins TRBV7-9 to TRBJ2-7; 10 bases align to TRBD1. Sequenced: naive CD8+ T cells sorted from blood. The sequence derives from a man in his late teens or twenties in good health. CDR3 nucleotides: TGTGCCAGCAGCCCCTGGGACAGGGGCTACGAGCAGTACTTC. Protein product: CASSPWDRGYEQYF.